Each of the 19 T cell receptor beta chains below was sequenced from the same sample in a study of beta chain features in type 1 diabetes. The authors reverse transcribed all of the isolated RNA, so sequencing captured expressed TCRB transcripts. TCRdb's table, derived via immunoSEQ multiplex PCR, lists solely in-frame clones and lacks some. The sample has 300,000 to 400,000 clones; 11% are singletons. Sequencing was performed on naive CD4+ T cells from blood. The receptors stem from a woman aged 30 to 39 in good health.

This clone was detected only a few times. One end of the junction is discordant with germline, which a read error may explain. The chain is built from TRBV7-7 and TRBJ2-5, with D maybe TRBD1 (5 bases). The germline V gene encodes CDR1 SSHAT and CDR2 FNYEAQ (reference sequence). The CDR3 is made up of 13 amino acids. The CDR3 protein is CASSLGALETQYF. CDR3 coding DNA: TGTGCTAGCAGCTTAGGGGCATTGGAGACCCAGTACTTC.

The CDR3 loop is CAWSGMAGYTF. As DNA, the CDR3 is TGTGCCTGGAGTGGAATGGCCGGCTACACCTTC. The gene calls are TRBV30 and TRBJ1-2; unclear D gene. Per the germline V gene, CDR1 is GTSNPN and CDR2 is SVGIG (reference sequence). Between the trimmed V and J ends, which lost 1 base and 8 bases, there was a span of 8 bases. The CDR3 is 11 amino acids. Together with reference TRBV30 and TRBJ1-2, the CDR3 gives the full variable domain: SQTIHQWPATLVQPVGSPLSLECTVEGTSNPNLYWYRQAAGRGLQLLFYSVGIGQISSEVPQNLSASRPQDRQFILSSKKLLLSDSGFYLCAWSGMAGYTFGSGTRLTVV.

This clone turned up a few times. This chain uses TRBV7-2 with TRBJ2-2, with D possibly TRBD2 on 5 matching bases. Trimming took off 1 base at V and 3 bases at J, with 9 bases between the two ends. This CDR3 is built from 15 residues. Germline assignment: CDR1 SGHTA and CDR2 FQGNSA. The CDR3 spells CASSLVPDYTGELFF. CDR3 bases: TGTGCCAGCAGCTTAGTTCCGGACTACACCGGGGAGCTGTTTTTT.

CDR3 loop: CASGRQGSGANVLTF. CDR3 nucleotide sequence: TGTGCCAGTGGCCGACAGGGCTCTGGGGCCAACGTCCTGACTTTC. J is TRBJ2-6 and V is TRBV19; 7 bases line up with TRBD1. The trim removed 8 bases at V and 0 bases at J, leaving 4 bases unmatched. Germline-derived CDR1 and CDR2 are LNHDA and SQIVND (reference sequence). The CDR3 length is 15 residues.

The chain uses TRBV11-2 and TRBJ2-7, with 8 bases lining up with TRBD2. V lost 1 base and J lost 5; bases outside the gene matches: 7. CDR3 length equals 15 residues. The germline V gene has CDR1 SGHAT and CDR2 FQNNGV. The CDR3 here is CASSLGGPRGDEQYF. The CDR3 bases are TGTGCCAGCAGCTTAGGGGGCCCGCGGGGGGACGAGCAGTACTTC.

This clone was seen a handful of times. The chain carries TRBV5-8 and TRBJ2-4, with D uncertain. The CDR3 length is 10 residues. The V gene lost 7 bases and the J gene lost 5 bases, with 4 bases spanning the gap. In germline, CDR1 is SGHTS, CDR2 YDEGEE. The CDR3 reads CASSENIQYF. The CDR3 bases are TGTGCCAGCTCTGAAAACATTCAGTACTTC.

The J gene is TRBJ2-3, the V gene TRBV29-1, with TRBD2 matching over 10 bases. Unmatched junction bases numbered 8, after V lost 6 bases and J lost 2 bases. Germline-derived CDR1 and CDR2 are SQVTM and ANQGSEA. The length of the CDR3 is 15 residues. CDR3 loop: CSVPVSGRVTDTQYF. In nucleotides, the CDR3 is TGCAGCGTCCCCGTAAGCGGGAGGGTCACAGATACGCAGTATTTT.

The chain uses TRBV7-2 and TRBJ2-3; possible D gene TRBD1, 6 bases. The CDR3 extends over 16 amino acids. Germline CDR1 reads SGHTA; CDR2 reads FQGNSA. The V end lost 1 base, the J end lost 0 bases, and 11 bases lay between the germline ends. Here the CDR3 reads CASSLVGAQSTDTQYF. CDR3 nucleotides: TGTGCCAGCAGCTTAGTGGGGGCGCAAAGCACAGATACGCAGTATTTT.

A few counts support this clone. CDR3: CASSQGPLSTDTQYF. CDR3 sequence (DNA): TGCGCCAGCAGCCAAGGGCCGTTGAGCACAGATACGCAGTATTTT. The chain employs TRBV4-1 and TRBJ2-3, with no clear D. This CDR3 is built from 15 residues. The germline V gene has CDR1 MGHRA and CDR2 YSYEKL. Deletions cut 1 base from V and 0 bases from J, with 8 bases between.

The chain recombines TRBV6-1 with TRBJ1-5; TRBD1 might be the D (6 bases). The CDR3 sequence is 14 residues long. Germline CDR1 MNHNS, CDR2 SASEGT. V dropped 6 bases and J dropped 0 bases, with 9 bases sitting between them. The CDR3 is CASRGQNSNQPQHF. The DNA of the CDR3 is TGTGCCAGCAGAGGACAGAATAGCAATCAGCCCCAGCATTTT.

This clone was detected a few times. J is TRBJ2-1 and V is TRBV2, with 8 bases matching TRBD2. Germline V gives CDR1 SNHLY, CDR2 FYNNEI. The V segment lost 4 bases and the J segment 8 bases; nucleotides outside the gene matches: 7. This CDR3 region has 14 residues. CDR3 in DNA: TGTGCCAGCAGTGGTAGCGGGACGGGTTATGAGCAGTTCTTC. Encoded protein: CASSGSGTGYEQFF. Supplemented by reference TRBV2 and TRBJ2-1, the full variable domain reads EPEVTQTPSHQVTQMGQEVILRCVPISNHLYFYWYRQILGQKVEFLVSFYNNEISEKSEIFDDQFSVERPDGSNFTLKIRSTKLEDSAMYFCASSGSGTGYEQFFGPGTRLTVL.

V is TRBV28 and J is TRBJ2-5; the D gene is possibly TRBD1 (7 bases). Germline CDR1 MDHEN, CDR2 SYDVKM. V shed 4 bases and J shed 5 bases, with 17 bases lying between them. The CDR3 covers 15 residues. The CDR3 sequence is CASSSPDRRGETQYF. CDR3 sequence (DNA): TGTGCCAGCAGTTCCCCGGACAGGAGGGGGGAGACCCAGTACTTC.

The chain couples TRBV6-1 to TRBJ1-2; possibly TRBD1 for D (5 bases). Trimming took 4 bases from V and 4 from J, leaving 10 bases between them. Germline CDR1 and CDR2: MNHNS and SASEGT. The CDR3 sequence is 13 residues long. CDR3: CASSAAQGYGYTF. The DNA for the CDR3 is TGTGCCAGCAGTGCCGCTCAGGGCTATGGCTACACCTTC.

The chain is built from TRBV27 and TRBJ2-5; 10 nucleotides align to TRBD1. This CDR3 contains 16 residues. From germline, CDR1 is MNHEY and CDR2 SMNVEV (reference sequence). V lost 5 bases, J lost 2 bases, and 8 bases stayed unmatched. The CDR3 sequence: CASSPWTGGDQETQYF. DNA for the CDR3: TGTGCCAGCAGTCCTTGGACAGGGGGGGATCAAGAGACCCAGTACTTC.

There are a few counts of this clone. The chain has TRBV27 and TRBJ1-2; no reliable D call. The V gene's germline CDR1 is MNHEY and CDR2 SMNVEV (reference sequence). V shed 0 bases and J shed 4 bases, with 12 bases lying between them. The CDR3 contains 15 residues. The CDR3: CASSLSRVPGYGYTF. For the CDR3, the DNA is TGTGCCAGCAGTTTATCGAGGGTTCCGGGCTATGGCTACACCTTC.

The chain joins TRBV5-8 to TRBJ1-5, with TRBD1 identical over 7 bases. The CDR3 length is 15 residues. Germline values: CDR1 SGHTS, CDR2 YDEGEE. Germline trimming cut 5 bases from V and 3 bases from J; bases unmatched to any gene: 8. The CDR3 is CASRLGQPSNQPQHF. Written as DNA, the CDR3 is TGTGCCAGCAGACTGGGACAGCCCTCCAATCAGCCCCAGCATTTT.

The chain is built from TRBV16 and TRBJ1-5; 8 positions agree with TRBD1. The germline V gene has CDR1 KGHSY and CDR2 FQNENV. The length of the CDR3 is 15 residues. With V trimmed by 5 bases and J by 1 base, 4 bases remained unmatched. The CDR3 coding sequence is TGTGCCAGCAGCTATGGGACAGGAAGCAATCAGCCCCAGCATTTT. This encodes CASSYGTGSNQPQHF.

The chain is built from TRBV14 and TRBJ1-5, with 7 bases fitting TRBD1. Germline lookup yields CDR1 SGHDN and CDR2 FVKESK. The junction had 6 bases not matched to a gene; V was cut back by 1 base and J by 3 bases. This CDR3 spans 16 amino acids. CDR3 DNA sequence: TGTGCCAGCAGCCAAGGACGGGACAGTTCCAATCAGCCCCAGCATTTT. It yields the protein CASSQGRDSSNQPQHF.

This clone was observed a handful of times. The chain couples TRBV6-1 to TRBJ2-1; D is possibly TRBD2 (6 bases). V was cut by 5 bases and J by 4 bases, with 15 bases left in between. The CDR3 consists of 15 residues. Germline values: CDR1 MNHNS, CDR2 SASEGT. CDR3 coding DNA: TGTGCCAGCAGTTCTCCCGGGAGATGGTACAATGAGCAGTTCTTC. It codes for CASSSPGRWYNEQFF.